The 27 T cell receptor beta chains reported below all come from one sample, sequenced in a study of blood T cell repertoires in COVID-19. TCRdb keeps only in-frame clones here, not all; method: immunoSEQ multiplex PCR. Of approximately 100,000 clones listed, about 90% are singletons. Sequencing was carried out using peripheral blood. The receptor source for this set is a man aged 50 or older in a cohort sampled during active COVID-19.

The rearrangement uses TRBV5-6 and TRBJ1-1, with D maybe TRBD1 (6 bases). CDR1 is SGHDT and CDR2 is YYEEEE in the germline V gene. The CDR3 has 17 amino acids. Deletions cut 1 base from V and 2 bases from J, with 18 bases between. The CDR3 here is CASSLYRGAGRNTEAFF. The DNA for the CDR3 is TGTGCCAGCAGCTTGTACCGGGGGGCAGGCCGAAACACTGAAGCTTTCTTT.

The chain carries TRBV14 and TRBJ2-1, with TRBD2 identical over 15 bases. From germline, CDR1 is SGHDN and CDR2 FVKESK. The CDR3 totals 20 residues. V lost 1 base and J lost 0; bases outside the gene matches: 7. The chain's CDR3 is CASSQVRTSGGVSSYNEQFF. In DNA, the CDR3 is TGTGCCAGCAGCCAAGTGAGGACTAGCGGGGGGGTAAGCTCCTACAATGAGCAGTTCTTC.

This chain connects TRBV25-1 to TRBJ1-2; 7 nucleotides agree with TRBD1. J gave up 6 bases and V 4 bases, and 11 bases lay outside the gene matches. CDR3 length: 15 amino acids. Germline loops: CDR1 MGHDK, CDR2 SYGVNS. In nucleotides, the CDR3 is TGTGCCAGCAGTGCAAGACGCAGGGGGTCTGATGGCTACACCTTC. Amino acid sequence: CASSARRRGSDGYTF.

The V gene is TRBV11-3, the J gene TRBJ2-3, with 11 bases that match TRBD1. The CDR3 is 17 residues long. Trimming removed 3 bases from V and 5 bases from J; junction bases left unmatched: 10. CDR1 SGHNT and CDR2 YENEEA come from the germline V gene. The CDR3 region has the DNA TGTGCCAGCAGCTTCCGGACAGGGGGCGTCGAGGGAGATACGCAGTATTTT. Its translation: CASSFRTGGVEGDTQYF.

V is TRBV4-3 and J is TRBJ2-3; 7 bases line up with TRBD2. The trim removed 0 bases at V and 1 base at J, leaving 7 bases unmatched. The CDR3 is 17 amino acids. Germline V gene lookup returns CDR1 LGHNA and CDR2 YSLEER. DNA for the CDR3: TGCGCCAGCAGCCAAGATGATTTCACTAGCGGCACAGATACGCAGTATTTT. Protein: CASSQDDFTSGTDTQYF.

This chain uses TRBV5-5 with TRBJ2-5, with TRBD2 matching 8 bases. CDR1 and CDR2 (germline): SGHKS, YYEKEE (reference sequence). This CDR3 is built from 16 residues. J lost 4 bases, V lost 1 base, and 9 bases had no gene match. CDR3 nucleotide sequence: TGTGCCAGCAGCTTGAGGGGCGGGGGGCCCGCAGAGACCCAGTACTTC. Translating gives CASSLRGGGPAETQYF.

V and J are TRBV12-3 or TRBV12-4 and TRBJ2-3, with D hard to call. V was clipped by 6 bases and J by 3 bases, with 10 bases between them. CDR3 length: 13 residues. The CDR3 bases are TGTGCCAGCAGAAGGAGCCTTACAGATACGCAGTATTTT. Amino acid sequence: CASRRSLTDTQYF.

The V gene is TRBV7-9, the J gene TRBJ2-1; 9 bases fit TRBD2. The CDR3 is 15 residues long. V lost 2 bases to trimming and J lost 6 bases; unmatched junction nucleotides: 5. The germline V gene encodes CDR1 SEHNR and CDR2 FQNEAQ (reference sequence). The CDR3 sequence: CASSLSAGGPNEQFF. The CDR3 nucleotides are TGTGCCAGCAGCTTATCCGCGGGGGGGCCCAATGAGCAGTTCTTC.

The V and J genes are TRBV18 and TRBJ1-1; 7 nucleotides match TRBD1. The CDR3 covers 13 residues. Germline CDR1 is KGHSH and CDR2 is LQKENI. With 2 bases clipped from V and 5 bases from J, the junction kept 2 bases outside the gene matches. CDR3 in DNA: TGTGCCAGCTCACCAAAGACAGGGACTGAAGCTTTCTTT. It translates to CASSPKTGTEAFF.

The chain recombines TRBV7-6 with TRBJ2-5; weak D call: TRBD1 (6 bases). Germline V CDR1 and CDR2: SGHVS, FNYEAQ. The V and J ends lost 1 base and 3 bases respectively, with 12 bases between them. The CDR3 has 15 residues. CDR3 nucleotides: TGTGCCAGCAGCTTAGTTACAGGGTCGGAAGAGACCCAGTACTTC. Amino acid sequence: CASSLVTGSEETQYF.

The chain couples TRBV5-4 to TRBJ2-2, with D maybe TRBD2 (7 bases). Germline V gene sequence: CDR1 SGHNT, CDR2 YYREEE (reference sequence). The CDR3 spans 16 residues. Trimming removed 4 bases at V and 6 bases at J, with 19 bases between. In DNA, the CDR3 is TGTGCCAGCAGCCCCAACCGGGGGGCCGGCCCCGGGGAGCTGTTTTTT. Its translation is CASSPNRGAGPGELFF.

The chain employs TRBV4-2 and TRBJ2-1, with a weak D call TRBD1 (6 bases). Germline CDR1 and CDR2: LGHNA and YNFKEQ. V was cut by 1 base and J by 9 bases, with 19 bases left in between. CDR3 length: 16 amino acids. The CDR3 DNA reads TGTGCCAGCAGCCAAGTTGGGGGCAGGGTGATAAGTGAGCAGTTCTTC. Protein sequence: CASSQVGGRVISEQFF.

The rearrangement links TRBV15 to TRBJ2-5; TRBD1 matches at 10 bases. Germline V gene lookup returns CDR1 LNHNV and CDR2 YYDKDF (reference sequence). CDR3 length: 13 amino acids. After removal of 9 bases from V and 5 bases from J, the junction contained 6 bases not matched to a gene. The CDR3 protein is CATRQGAGETQYF. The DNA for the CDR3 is TGTGCCACTAGACAGGGGGCAGGGGAGACCCAGTACTTC.

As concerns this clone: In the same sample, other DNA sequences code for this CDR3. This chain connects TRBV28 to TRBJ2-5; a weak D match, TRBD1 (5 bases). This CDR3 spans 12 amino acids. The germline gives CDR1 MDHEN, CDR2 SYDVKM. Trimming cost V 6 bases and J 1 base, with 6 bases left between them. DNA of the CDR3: TGTGCCAGCAGCCAGGGCCAAGAGACCCAGTACTTC. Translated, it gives CASSQGQETQYF.

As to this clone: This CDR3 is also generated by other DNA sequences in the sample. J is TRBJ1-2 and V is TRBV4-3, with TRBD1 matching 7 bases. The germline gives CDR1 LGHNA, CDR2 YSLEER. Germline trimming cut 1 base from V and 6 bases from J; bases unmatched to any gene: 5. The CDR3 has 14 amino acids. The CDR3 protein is CASSQGDREDGYTF. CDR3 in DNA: TGCGCCAGCAGCCAAGGAGACAGGGAGGATGGCTACACCTTC.

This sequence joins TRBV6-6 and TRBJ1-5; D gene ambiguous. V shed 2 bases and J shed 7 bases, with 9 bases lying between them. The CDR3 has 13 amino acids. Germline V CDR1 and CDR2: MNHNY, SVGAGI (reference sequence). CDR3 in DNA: TGTGCCAGCAGTTACGAGGAAGTGCAGCCCCAGCATTTT. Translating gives CASSYEEVQPQHF.

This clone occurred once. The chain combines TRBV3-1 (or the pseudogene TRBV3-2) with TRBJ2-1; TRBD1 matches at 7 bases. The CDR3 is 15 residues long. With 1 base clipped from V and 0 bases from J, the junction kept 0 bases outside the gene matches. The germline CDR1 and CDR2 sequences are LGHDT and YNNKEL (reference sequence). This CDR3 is CASSQGQGSYNEQFF. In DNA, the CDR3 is TGTGCCAGCAGCCAAGGACAGGGCTCCTACAATGAGCAGTTCTTC.

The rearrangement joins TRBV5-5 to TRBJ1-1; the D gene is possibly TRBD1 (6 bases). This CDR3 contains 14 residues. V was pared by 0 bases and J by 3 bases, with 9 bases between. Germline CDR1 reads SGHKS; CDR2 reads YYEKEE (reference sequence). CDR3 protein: CASSLVRGDTEAFF. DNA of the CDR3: TGTGCCAGCAGCTTGGTCAGGGGTGACACTGAAGCTTTCTTT.

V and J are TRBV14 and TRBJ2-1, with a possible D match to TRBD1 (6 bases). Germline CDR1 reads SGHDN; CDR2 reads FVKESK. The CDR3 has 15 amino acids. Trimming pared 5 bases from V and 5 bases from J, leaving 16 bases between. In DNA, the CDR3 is TGTGCCAGCAGCTACCAAAGGGCAGGGGACAATGAGCAGTTCTTC. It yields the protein CASSYQRAGDNEQFF.

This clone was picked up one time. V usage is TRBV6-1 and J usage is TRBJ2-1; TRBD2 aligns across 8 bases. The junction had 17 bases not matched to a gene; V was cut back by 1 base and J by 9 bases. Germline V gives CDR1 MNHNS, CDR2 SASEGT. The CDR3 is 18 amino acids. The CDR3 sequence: CASSEGTPSGGPRVEQFF. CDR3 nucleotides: TGTGCCAGCAGTGAAGGAACCCCTTCGGGGGGGCCTCGGGTTGAGCAGTTCTTC.

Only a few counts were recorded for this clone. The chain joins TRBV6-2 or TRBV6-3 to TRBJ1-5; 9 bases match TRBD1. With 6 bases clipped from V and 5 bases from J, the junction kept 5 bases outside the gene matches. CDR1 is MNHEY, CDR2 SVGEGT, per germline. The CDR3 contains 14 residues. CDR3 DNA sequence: TGTGCCAGCAGCTCCGGACAGGGGCATCAGCCCCAGCATTTT. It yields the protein CASSSGQGHQPQHF.

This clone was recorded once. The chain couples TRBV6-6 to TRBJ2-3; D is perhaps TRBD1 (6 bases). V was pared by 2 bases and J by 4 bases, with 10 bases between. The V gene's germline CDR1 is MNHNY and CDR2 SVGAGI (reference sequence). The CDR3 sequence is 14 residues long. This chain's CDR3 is CASSYNRESDTQYF. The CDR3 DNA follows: TGTGCCAGCAGTTACAACAGGGAATCAGATACGCAGTATTTT.

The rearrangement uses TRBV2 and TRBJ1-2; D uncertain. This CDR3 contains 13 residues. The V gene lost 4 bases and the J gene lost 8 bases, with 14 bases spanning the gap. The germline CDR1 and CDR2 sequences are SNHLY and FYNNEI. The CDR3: CASSALGAWGYTF. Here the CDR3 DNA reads TGTGCCAGCAGTGCGTTGGGAGCCTGGGGCTACACCTTC. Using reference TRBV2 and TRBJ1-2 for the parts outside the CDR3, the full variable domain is EPEVTQTPSHQVTQMGQEVILRCVPISNHLYFYWYRQILGQKVEFLVSFYNNEISEKSEIFDDQFSVERPDGSNFTLKIRSTKLEDSAMYFCASSALGAWGYTFGSGTRLTVV.

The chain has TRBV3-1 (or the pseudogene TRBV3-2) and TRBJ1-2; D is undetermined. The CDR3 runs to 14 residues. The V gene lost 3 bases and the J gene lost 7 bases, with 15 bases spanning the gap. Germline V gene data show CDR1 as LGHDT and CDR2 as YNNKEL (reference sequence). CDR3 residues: CASSHSNGVGGYTF. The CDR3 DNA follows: TGTGCCAGCAGCCATTCCAACGGGGTAGGTGGCTACACCTTC.

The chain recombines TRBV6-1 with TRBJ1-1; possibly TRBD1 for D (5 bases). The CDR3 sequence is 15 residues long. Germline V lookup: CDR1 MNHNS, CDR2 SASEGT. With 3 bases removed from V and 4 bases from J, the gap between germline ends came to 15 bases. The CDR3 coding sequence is TGTGCCAGCAGTGACGCGCCAGGGCACCGCACTGAAGCTTTCTTT. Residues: CASSDAPGHRTEAFF.

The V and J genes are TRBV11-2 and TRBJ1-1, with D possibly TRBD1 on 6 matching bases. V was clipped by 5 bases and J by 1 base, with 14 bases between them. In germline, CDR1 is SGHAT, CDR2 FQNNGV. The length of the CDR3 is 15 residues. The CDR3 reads CASSVTRGPNTEAFF. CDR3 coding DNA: TGTGCCAGCAGCGTTACCAGGGGACCGAACACTGAAGCTTTCTTT.

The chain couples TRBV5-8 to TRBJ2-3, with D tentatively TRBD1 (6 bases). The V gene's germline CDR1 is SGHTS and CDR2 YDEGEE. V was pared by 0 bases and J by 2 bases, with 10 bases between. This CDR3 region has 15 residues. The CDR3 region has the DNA TGTGCCAGCAGCTTGGGACAGGCGACCACAGATACGCAGTATTTT. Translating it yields CASSLGQATTDTQYF.